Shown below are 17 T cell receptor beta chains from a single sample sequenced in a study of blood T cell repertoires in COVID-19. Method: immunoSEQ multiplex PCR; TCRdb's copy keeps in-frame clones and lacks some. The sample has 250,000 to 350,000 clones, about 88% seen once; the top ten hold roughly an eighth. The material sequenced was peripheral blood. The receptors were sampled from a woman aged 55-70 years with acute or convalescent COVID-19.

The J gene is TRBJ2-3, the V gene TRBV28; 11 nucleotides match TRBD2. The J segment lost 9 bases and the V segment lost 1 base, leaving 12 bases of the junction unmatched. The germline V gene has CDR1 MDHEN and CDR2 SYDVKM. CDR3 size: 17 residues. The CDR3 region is CASSLSRTSGSGGTQYF. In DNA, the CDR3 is TGTGCCAGCAGTTTATCCCGGACTAGCGGGTCAGGAGGGACGCAGTATTTT.

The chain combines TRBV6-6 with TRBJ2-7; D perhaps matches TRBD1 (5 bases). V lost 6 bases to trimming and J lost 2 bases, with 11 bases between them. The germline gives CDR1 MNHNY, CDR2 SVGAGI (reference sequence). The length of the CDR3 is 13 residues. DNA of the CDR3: TGTGCCAGCAGGGCAGGGTACCCCTACGAGCAGTACTTC. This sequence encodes CASRAGYPYEQYF.

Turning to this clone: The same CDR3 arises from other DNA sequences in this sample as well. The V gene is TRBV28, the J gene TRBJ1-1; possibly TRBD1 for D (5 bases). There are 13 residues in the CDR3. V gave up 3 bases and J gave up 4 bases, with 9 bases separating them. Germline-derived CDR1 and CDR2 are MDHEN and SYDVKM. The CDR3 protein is CASSFQGGTEAFF. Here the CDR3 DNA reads TGTGCCAGCAGTTTTCAGGGAGGCACTGAAGCTTTCTTT.

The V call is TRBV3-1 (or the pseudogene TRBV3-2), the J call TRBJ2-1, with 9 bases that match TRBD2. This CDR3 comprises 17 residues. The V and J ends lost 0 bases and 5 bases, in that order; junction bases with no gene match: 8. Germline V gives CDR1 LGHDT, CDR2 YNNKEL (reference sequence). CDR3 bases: TGTGCCAGCAGCCAAGACTCCGGGACTAGCCCCGACAATGAGCAGTTCTTC. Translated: CASSQDSGTSPDNEQFF.

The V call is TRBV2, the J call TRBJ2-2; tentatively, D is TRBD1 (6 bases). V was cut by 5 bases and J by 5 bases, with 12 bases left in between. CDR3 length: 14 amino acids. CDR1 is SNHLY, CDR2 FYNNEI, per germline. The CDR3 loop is CASSLTGPTGELFF. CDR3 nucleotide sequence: TGTGCCAGCAGTCTGACAGGTCCTACCGGGGAGCTGTTTTTT.

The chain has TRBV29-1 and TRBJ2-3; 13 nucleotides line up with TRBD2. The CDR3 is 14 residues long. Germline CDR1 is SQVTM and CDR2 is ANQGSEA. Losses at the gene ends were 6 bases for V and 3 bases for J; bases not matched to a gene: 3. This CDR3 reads CSVGLAGATDTQYF. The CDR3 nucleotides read TGCAGCGTAGGACTAGCGGGAGCAACAGATACGCAGTATTTT.

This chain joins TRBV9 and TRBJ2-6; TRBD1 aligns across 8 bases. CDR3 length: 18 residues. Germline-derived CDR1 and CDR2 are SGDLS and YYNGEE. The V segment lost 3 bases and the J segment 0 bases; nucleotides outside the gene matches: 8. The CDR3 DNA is TGTGCCAGCAGCGAGCCGGGACAGGTCCTCTCTGGGGCCAACGTCCTGACTTTC. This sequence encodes CASSEPGQVLSGANVLTF.

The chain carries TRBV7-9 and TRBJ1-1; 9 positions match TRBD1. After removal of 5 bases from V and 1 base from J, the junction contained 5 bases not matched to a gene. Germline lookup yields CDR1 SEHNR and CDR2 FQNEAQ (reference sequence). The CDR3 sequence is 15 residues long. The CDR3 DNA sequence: TGTGCCAGCAGCCACGGACAGGGGACGAACACTGAAGCTTTCTTT. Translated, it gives CASSHGQGTNTEAFF.

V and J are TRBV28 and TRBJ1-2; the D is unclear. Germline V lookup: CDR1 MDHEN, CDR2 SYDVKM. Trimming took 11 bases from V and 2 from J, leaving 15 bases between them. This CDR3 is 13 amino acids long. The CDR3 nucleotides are TGTGCCGCTAGGCCGACGGTGAACTATGGCTACACCTTC. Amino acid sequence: CAARPTVNYGYTF.

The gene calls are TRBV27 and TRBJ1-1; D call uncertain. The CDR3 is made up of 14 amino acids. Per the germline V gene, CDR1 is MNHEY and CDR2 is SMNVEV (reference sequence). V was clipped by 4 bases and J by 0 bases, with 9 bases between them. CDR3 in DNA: TGTGCCAGCAGTTCCCCGGGGATGAACACTGAAGCTTTCTTT. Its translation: CASSSPGMNTEAFF.

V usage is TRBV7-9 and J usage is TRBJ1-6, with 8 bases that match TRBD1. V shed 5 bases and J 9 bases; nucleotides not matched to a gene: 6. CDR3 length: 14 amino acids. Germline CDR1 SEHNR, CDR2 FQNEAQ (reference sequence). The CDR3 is CASSSTGGSSPLHF. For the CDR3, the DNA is TGTGCCAGCAGCAGTACAGGGGGAAGTTCACCCCTCCACTTT.

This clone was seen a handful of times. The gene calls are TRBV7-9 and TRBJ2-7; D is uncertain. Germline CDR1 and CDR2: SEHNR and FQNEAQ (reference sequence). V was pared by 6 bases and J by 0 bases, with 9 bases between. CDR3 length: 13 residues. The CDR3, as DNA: TGTGCCAGCAGTCTTTATAGCTCCTACGAGCAGTACTTC. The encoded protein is CASSLYSSYEQYF.

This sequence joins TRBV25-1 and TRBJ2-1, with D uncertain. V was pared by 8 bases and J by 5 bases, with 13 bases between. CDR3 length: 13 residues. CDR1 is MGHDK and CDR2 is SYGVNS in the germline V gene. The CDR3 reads CASQTKPNNEQFF. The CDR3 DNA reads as TGTGCCAGCCAAACTAAGCCGAACAATGAGCAGTTCTTC.

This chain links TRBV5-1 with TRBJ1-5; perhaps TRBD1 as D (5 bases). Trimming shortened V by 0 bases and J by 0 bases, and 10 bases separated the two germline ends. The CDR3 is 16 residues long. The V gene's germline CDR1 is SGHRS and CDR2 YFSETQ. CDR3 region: CASSLAPGVSNQPQHF. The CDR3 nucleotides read TGCGCCAGCAGCTTGGCCCCGGGGGTTAGCAATCAGCCCCAGCATTTT.

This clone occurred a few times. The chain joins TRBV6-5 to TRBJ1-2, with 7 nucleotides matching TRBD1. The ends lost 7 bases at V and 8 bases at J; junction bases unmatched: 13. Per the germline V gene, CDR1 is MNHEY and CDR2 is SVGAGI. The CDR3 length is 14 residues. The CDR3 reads CASIATGIRGGYTF. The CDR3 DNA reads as TGTGCCAGCATCGCGACAGGGATTCGGGGGGGCTACACCTTC.

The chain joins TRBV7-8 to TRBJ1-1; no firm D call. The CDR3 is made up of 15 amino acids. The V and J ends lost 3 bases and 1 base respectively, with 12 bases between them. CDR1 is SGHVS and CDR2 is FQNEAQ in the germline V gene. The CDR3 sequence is CASSFNDWANTEAFF. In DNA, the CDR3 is TGTGCCAGCAGCTTCAACGATTGGGCGAACACTGAAGCTTTCTTT.

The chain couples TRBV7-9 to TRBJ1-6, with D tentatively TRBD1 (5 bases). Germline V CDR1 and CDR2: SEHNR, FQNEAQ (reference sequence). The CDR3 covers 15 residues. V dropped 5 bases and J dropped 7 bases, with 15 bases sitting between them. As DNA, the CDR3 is TGTGCCAGCAGCGCCACAGGAGATGGGAATTCACCCCTCCACTTT. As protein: CASSATGDGNSPLHF.